The next 27 T cell receptor beta chains were all read from a single sample in a study of response to subunit inactivated influenza vaccine. TCRdb fed the RT-PCR reads into MiXCR, producing one record per CDR3 protein. The sample includes more than 200,000 distinct CDR3 sequences, 12% seen only once; the top ten take about 8%. This material consisted of non-naive T cells sorted from PBMCs, taken roughly 2 weeks before vaccination. These receptors all stem from a man in his fifties or sixties who received an inactivated influenza vaccine.

The chain combines TRBV6-5 with TRBJ1-1, with D tentatively TRBD1 (6 bases). The CDR3 has 16 residues. V lost 2 bases, J lost 0 bases, and 13 bases lay in between. The V gene's germline CDR1 is MNHEY and CDR2 SVGAGI. The CDR3 protein is CASSYDSGAMNTEAFF. The CDR3 DNA reads TGTGCCAGCAGTTACGACTCGGGGGCGATGAACACTGAAGCTTTCTTT.

V is TRBV2 and J is TRBJ2-2; D might be TRBD1 (5 bases). The length of the CDR3 is 15 residues. The V gene lost 4 bases and the J gene lost 4 bases, with 13 bases spanning the gap. Germline-derived CDR1 and CDR2 are SNHLY and FYNNEI. CDR3 nucleotide sequence: TGTGCCAGCAGTGCAGGGTGGGGTTCCACCGGGGAGCTGTTTTTT. Residues: CASSAGWGSTGELFF.

The chain uses TRBV2 and TRBJ2-1; D may be TRBD2 (5 bases). The CDR3 is 12 residues long. Germline lookup yields CDR1 SNHLY and CDR2 FYNNEI. Between the trimmed V and J ends, which lost 3 bases and 9 bases, there was a span of 9 bases. In DNA, the CDR3 is TGTGCCAGCAGTGACTCCCGGGGTGAGCAGTTCTTC. It specifies CASSDSRGEQFF.

The V call is TRBV12-3 or TRBV12-4, the J call TRBJ2-5; D possibly corresponds to TRBD2 (6 bases). This CDR3 has 15 residues. V dropped 6 bases and J dropped 1 base, with 15 bases sitting between them. The CDR3 reads CASRRGQRSQETQYF. The CDR3 nucleotides read TGTGCCAGCAGGCGGGGCCAACGCAGCCAAGAGACCCAGTACTTC.

The CDR3 here is CAIRINGGRAYEQFF. CDR3 DNA: TGCGCCATCAGAATCAATGGCGGGAGGGCGTACGAGCAGTTCTTC. The V call is TRBV5-1, the J call TRBJ2-1, with 9 bases aligning to TRBD2. The CDR3 spans 15 residues. V lost 9 bases, J lost 10 bases, and 17 bases stayed unmatched. Looked up from germline, CDR1 is SGHRS and CDR2 is YFSETQ.

Here the CDR3 DNA reads TGTGCCAGCAGCCGAGGACTTCTCGAGCAGTACTTC. Protein product: CASSRGLLEQYF. The V gene is TRBV12-3 or TRBV12-4, the J gene TRBJ2-7, with D possibly matching TRBD2 (5 bases). Deletions cut 6 bases from V and 6 bases from J, with 12 bases between. The CDR3 length is 12 residues.

Ten or more counts support this clonotype. This chain connects TRBV28 to TRBJ2-3; D may be TRBD2 (6 bases). Germline CDR1 and CDR2: MDHEN and SYDVKM. This CDR3 contains 16 residues. Deletions cut 4 bases from V and 3 bases from J, with 17 bases between. CDR3 amino acids: CASSSLLALKTDTQYF. CDR3 nucleotide sequence: TGTGCCAGCAGTTCACTCCTAGCGCTCAAGACAGATACGCAGTATTTT.

This clonotype was picked up many times. This sequence joins TRBV18 and TRBJ1-1; no reliable D call. The germline CDR1 and CDR2 sequences are KGHSH and LQKENI. Trimming removed 6 bases from V and 8 bases from J, with 13 bases in between. The CDR3 is 12 residues long. This chain's CDR3 is CASSPGPVEAFF. The CDR3 DNA reads as TGTGCCAGCTCCCCTGGCCCGGTGGAAGCTTTCTTT. Looking up the rest from reference TRBV18 and TRBJ1-1 gives the full variable domain: NAGVMQNPRHLVRRRGQEARLRCSPMKGHSHVYWYRQLPEEGLKFMVYLQKENIIDESGMPKERFSAEFPKEGPSILRIQQVVRGDSAAYFCASSPGPVEAFFGQGTRLTVV.

There are a few counts of this clonotype. This chain links TRBV20-1 with TRBJ2-7; D unclear. Germline-derived CDR1 and CDR2 are DFQATT and SNEGSKA (reference sequence). Trimming pared 1 base from V and 3 bases from J, leaving 10 bases between. This CDR3 has 13 amino acids. The CDR3 region has the DNA TGCAGTGCTAGAGTGGACGGCAGCTACGAGCAGTACTTC. Translating it yields CSARVDGSYEQYF.

This clonotype showed up many times. The chain carries TRBV24-1 and TRBJ2-1, with 8 bases matching TRBD1. Germline lookup yields CDR1 KGHDR and CDR2 SFDVKD. The V and J ends lost 3 bases and 2 bases, in that order; junction bases with no gene match: 2. The CDR3 sequence is 15 residues long. The CDR3 spells CATSDGQGAYNEQFF. CDR3 coding DNA: TGTGCCACCAGTGATGGACAGGGCGCCTACAATGAGCAGTTCTTC.

This clonotype came up a few times. The chain carries TRBV12-3 or TRBV12-4 and TRBJ2-5; no firm D call. The CDR3 is made up of 12 amino acids. Trimming shortened V by 6 bases and J by 2 bases, and 7 bases separated the two germline ends. The CDR3 is CASRGPQETQYF. CDR3 DNA: TGTGCCAGCAGAGGACCACAAGAGACCCAGTACTTC.

This clonotype showed up many times. The chain's CDR3 is CASSPWTENTEAFF. Here the CDR3 DNA reads TGTGCCAGCAGTCCCTGGACAGAGAACACTGAAGCTTTCTTT. The chain carries TRBV12-3 or TRBV12-4 and TRBJ1-1, with D perhaps matching TRBD1 (6 bases). CDR3 size: 14 residues. The V gene lost 5 bases and the J gene lost 1 base, with 11 bases spanning the gap.

Only a few counts were recorded for this clonotype. The rearrangement joins TRBV6-1 to TRBJ1-2; 7 bases line up with TRBD1. Germline CDR1 MNHNS, CDR2 SASEGT. The CDR3 runs to 14 residues. J lost 3 bases, V lost 3 bases, and 4 bases had no gene match. CDR3 in amino acids: CASSETGTDYGYTF. The CDR3 DNA reads as TGTGCCAGCAGTGAGACAGGGACCGACTATGGCTACACCTTC.

This clonotype was counted between two and nine times. J is TRBJ1-3 and V is TRBV3-1, with TRBD1 identical over 8 bases. Trimming at V came to 4 bases and at J to 0 bases, leaving 11 bases not matched to a gene. Germline V gives CDR1 LGHDT, CDR2 YNNKEL (reference sequence). The CDR3 has 18 residues. CDR3 sequence reads: CASSRRKGTGPSGNTIYF. The CDR3 nucleotides read TGTGCCAGCAGCCGACGAAAGGGGACAGGTCCCTCTGGAAACACCATATATTTT.

There are many counts of this clonotype. This chain joins TRBV5-6 and TRBJ2-7, with 7 nucleotides matching TRBD1. In germline, CDR1 is SGHDT, CDR2 YYEEEE. The junction had 17 bases not matched to a gene; V was cut back by 0 bases and J by 11 bases. CDR3 length equals 16 residues. The CDR3 nucleotides read TGTGCCAGCAGCTTGGGGATATTGGGGGACAGAATGGGGGAGTACTTC. It yields the protein CASSLGILGDRMGEYF.

The chain couples TRBV20-1 to TRBJ2-3; 7 bases are shared with TRBD1. Germline CDR1 reads DFQATT; CDR2 reads SNEGSKA (reference sequence). This CDR3 has 14 residues. After removal of 3 bases from V and 0 bases from J, the junction contained 3 bases not matched to a gene. CDR3 bases: TGCAGTGCTAGCGGCAGGGGGAGCACAGATACGCAGTATTTT. Translated: CSASGRGSTDTQYF.

This chain connects TRBV9 to TRBJ2-7; D is unresolved. Trimming pared 2 bases from V and 4 bases from J, leaving 4 bases between. Germline-derived CDR1 and CDR2 are SGDLS and YYNGEE. The CDR3 has 11 residues. DNA for the CDR3: TGTGCCAGCAGCGTGGGGTACGAGCAGTACTTC. Translation gives CASSVGYEQYF.

This clonotype has a count of ten or more. The V gene is TRBV5-1, the J gene TRBJ2-2, with 8 bases identical to TRBD2. Germline values: CDR1 SGHRS, CDR2 YFSETQ. The CDR3 runs 16 residues. The V segment lost 4 bases and the J segment 1 base; nucleotides outside the gene matches: 6. CDR3 loop: CASSLASGGNTGELFF. DNA of the CDR3: TGCGCCAGCAGCCTGGCCAGCGGGGGGAACACCGGGGAGCTGTTTTTT.

This clonotype was observed a handful of times. This sequence joins TRBV7-9 and TRBJ1-1; D remains ambiguous. V lost 1 base and J lost 4, with 10 bases in between. CDR1 is SEHNR and CDR2 is FQNEAQ in the germline V gene (reference sequence). This CDR3 region has 14 residues. CDR3 region: CASSLEGFRTEAFF. CDR3 nucleotides: TGTGCCAGCAGCTTAGAAGGATTCCGCACTGAAGCTTTCTTT.

This clonotype was seen repeatedly, ten times or more. The chain links TRBV4-2 to TRBJ1-5; D is uncertain. CDR3 length equals 16 residues. V was pared by 0 bases and J by 1 base, with 10 bases between. The germline CDR1 and CDR2 sequences are LGHNA and YNFKEQ. CDR3 sequence: CASSQDSGRSNQPQHF. DNA of the CDR3: TGTGCCAGCAGCCAAGACTCGGGCCGGAGCAATCAGCCCCAGCATTTT.

The chain couples TRBV7-2 to TRBJ2-7; TRBD1 agrees at 8 bases. The V gene end was trimmed by 4 bases and the J gene end by 0 bases; junction bases not matched to a gene: 2. Germline V gene data show CDR1 as SGHTA and CDR2 as FQGNSA. The CDR3 is 14 residues long. The DNA for the CDR3 is TGTGCCAGCAGCTGGGGGACAGGCTCCTACGAGCAGTACTTC. Translated: CASSWGTGSYEQYF.

There are a few counts of this clonotype. The V gene is TRBV12-3 or TRBV12-4, the J gene TRBJ2-2; 8 bases map to TRBD1. This CDR3 spans 15 amino acids. The V gene end was trimmed by 6 bases and the J gene end by 0 bases; junction bases not matched to a gene: 3. For the CDR3, the DNA is TGTGCCAGCAGGGTGGGACAGGCGAACACCGGGGAGCTGTTTTTT. This translates into CASRVGQANTGELFF.

This clonotype was seen a few times. The chain links TRBV7-9 to TRBJ2-7; 12 positions match TRBD2. This CDR3 spans 14 amino acids. Trimming removed 2 bases from V and 6 bases from J; junction bases left unmatched: 2. The germline V gene encodes CDR1 SEHNR and CDR2 FQNEAQ (reference sequence). DNA of the CDR3: TGTGCCAGCAGCTTAACTAGCGGGAGGCGCGAGCAGTACTTC. This encodes CASSLTSGRREQYF.

This clonotype was counted between two and nine times. This chain joins TRBV6-2 or TRBV6-3 and TRBJ2-2; 8 positions match TRBD2. Trimming removed 7 bases from V and 4 bases from J; junction bases left unmatched: 11. The CDR3 sequence is 16 residues long. Germline assignment: CDR1 MNHEY and CDR2 SVGEGT. CDR3 region: CASTRPGTRGTGELFF. CDR3 bases: TGTGCCAGCACCCGCCCCGGGACTAGGGGCACCGGGGAGCTGTTTTTT.

This clonotype appeared a few times. This chain joins TRBV28 and TRBJ1-4; D gene uncertain. Trimming shortened V by 6 bases and J by 4 bases, and 12 bases separated the two germline ends. The CDR3 extends over 14 amino acids. Per germline, CDR1 MDHEN and CDR2 SYDVKM. CDR3 in DNA: TGTGCCAGCAGAGATCCGAACTTTAATGAAAAACTGTTTTTT. Encoded protein: CASRDPNFNEKLFF.

This clonotype was seen many times. The V gene is TRBV20-1, the J gene TRBJ2-2; no clear D gene. Germline CDR1 DFQATT, CDR2 SNEGSKA (reference sequence). The CDR3 loop spans 13 amino acids. Trimming removed 0 bases from V and 6 bases from J, with 8 bases in between. CDR3 loop: CSARDQGPGELFF. The CDR3 DNA reads as TGCAGTGCTAGAGATCAAGGGCCCGGGGAGCTGTTTTTT.

This clonotype came up many times. The CDR3 DNA reads as TGTGCCAGCAGCCAAGATGGCCAGTACAATGAGCAGTTCTTC. Translating gives CASSQDGQYNEQFF. The chain combines TRBV3-1 with TRBJ2-1; D not resolved. CDR1 is LGHDT and CDR2 is YNNKEL in the germline V gene (reference sequence). CDR3 length: 14 residues. Deletions cut 0 bases from V and 4 bases from J, with 7 bases between.